This T cell receptor (beta chain) is drawn from a study of blood T cell repertoires in COVID-19. Study-wide context: Some COVID-19 samples were acute and others convalescent; all came from the United States, Italy and Spain.

Source study methods: The assay estimated nucleated cells by amplifying reference gene primers. Here immunoSEQ multiplex PCR was the method, and the copy in TCRdb shows in-frame clones only, minus some. The V and J calls and clone size are taken from that table; D and trimming were inferred from the DNA. The sample gives about 70,000 clones, 90% of which show up once; over 8% is in the top ten. This clone was observed a few times. Sample: peripheral blood. The receptor's source is a human donor in a cohort sampled during active COVID-19.

The CDR3 coding sequence is TGTGCCAGTAGCGACTCAGGGGGAAGCAATCAGCCCCAGCATTTT. It codes for CASSDSGGSNQPQHF. The chain links TRBV19 to TRBJ1-5; 7 nucleotides match TRBD1. J was trimmed by 1 base and V by 6 bases; bases with no gene match: 6. From germline, CDR1 is LNHDA and CDR2 SQIVND (reference sequence). The CDR3 extends over 15 amino acids.